This record looks at one TCR beta chain sequence and its context. Its specificity is not known. The record originates from a study of T cells in Graves' hyperthyroidism and ophthalmopathy. Trimming left V 2 bases short and J 5 bases short, with 8 bases between. Germline lookup yields CDR1 DFQATT and CDR2 SNEGSKA (reference sequence). This CDR3 comprises 12 residues. Authors of the study amplified TCR beta CDR3 regions from RNA transcripts. TCR CDR3 underwent first-round RT-PCR with the HTBI primer set. From the multiplex PCR reads, TCRdb called clonotypes with MiXCR, one entry per CDR3 protein. The table shows some 770,000 distinct CDR3 sequences, with about 15% occurring only once. Patients aged 18 to 65 had newly diagnosed hyperthyroidism lasting under 2 months. Patients were excluded for uncontrolled infection, other autoimmune disease, pregnancy or lactation. Notes on the study in general: Median prediction lead before ophthalmopathy onset was roughly 6 months with the model. In the blood, most expanded thyroid clonotypes above 0.001 appeared as well.

The chain has TRBV20-1 and TRBJ2-3; D uncertain. The TCR originated in a man between 18 and 29 years old with Graves' hyperthyroidism. Material for sequencing was blood. In nucleotides, the CDR3 is TGCAGTGCTAGAAAACGAGGAGATACGCAGTATTTT. Its protein product is CSARKRGDTQYF.